This note documents a single TCR beta chain sequence. Its antigen remains unidentified. An end of the junction does not agree with germline; a read error may underlie this. Documented treatment: 15 to 20 received Ad26.COV2.S at low or high dose, single or two shots; about 5 received placebo; per-sample allocation not given. Sampling was performed 63 days after the first vaccine or placebo injection. The entry originates in a study of Ad26.COV2.S vaccination and SARS-CoV-2 variants. At the level of the study: Donor was one of the participants in the Ad26.COV2.S arm of the COV1001 trial.

The assay was immunoSEQ multiplex PCR, and TCRdb's table has in-frame clones only and misses some. The data contain around 340,000 clones, around 89% of them singletons. General study results and limits: Placebo recipients and vaccine recipients were similar in non-spike TCR breadth. Post-vaccination spike-specific CD8+ and CD4+ T cell responses reportedly had substantial breadth. Relative to placebo recipients, vaccine recipients exhibited elevated spike-specific TCR breadth.

The TCR was taken from a person between 18 and 65 years old who received the Ad26.COV2.S COVID-19 vaccine or a placebo. Sequences were derived from peripheral blood, sampled in a trial of Ad26.COV2.S vaccine versus placebo.

The CDR3 nucleotides are TGTGCCAGCAGGTTATCGTATAGCGGGAGGGATGAGCAGTTCTTC. Its translation: CASRLSYSGRDEQFF. The genes are TRBV27 and TRBJ2-1, with 11 bases matching TRBD2. This CDR3 region has 15 residues. Germline CDR1 and CDR2: MNHEY and SMNVEV (reference sequence).